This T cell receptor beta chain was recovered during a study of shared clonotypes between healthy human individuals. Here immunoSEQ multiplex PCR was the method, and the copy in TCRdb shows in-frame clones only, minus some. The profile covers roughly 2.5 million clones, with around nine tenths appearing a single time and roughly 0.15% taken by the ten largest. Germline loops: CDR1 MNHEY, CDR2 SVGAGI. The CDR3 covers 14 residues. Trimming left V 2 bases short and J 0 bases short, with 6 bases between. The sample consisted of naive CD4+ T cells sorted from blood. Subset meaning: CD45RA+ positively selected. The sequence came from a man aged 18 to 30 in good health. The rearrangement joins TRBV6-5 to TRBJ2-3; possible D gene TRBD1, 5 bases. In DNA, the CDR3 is TGTGCCAGCAGTTACGGGGCTAGCACAGATACGCAGTATTTT. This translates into CASSYGASTDTQYF.